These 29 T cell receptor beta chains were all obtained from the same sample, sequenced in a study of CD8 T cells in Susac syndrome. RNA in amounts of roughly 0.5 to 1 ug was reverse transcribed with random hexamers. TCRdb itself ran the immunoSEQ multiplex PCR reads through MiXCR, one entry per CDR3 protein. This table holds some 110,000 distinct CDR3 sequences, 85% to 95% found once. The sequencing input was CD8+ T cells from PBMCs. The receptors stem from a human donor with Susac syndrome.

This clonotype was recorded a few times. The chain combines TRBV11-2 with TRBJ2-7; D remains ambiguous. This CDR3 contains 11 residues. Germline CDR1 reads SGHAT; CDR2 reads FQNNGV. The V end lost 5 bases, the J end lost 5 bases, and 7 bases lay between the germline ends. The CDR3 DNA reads TGTGCCAGCAGCCCCACGAACGAGCAGTACTTC. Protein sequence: CASSPTNEQYF.

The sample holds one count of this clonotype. DNA for the CDR3: TGTGCCAGCAGTTCCCCTTCGGAAGCAGAAGAGACCCAGTACTTC. Amino acid sequence: CASSSPSEAEETQYF. V gene TRBV27 combines with J gene TRBJ2-5; D gene ambiguous. The germline V and J ends were trimmed by 4 bases and 3 bases, with 15 bases remaining between them. Per germline, CDR1 MNHEY and CDR2 SMNVEV (reference sequence). CDR3 length: 15 amino acids.

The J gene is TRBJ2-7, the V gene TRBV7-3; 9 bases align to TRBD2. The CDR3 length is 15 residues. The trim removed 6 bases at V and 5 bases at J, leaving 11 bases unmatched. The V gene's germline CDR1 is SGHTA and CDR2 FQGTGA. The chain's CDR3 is CASRSLGGGAHEQYF. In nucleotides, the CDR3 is TGTGCCAGCAGGTCTCTAGGCGGGGGGGCCCACGAGCAGTACTTC.

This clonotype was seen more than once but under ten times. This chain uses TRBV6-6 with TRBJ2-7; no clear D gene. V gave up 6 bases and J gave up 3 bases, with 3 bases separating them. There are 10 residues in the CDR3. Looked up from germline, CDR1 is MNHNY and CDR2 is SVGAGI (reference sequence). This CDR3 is CASSDYEQYF. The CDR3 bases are TGTGCCAGCAGCGACTACGAGCAGTACTTC.

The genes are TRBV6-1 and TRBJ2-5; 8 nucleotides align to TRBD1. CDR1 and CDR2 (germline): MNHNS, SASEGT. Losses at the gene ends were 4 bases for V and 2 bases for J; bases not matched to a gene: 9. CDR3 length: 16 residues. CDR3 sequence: CASSVVWTGWQETQYF. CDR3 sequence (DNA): TGTGCCAGCAGTGTTGTGTGGACAGGGTGGCAAGAGACCCAGTACTTC.

The CDR3 nucleotides are TGTGCCAGCTCACCGGAGGAGGGTTGGGTCCACGAGCAGTACTTC. This gives the protein CASSPEEGWVHEQYF. V gene TRBV18 combines with J gene TRBJ2-7; TRBD2 might be the D (6 bases). The V and J ends lost 3 bases and 5 bases respectively, with 17 bases between them. The germline V gene has CDR1 KGHSH and CDR2 LQKENI. The CDR3 is 15 amino acids.

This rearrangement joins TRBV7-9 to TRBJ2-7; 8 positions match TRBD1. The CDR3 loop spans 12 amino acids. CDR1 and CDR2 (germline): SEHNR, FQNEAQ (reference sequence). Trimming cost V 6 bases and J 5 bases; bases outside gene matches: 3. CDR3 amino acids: CASSRQGNEQYF. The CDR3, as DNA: TGTGCCAGCAGTCGACAGGGGAACGAGCAGTACTTC.

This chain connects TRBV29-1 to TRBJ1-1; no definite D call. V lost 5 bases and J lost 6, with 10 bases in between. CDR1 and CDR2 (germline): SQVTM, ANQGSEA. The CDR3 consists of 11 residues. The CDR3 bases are TGCAGCGTTTTACCGAGTGCTGAAGCTTTCTTT. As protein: CSVLPSAEAFF.

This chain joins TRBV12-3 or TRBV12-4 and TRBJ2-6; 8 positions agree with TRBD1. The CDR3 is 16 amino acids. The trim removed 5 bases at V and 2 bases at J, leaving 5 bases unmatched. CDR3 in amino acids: CASSQRTGTGANVLTF. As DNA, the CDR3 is TGTGCCAGCAGTCAGCGGACAGGGACTGGGGCCAACGTCCTGACTTTC.

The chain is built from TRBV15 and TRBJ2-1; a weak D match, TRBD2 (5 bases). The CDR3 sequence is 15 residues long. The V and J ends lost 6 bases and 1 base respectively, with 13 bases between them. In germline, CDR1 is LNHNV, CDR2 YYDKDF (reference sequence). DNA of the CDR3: TGTGCCACCAGTACCGGACTTGGGTCCTACAATGAGCAGTTCTTC. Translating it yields CATSTGLGSYNEQFF.

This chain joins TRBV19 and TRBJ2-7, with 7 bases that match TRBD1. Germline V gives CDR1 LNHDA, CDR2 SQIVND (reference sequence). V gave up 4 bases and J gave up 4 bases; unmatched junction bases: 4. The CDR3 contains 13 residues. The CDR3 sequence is CASSTRQGYEQYF. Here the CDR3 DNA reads TGTGCCAGTAGTACACGACAGGGTTACGAGCAGTACTTC.

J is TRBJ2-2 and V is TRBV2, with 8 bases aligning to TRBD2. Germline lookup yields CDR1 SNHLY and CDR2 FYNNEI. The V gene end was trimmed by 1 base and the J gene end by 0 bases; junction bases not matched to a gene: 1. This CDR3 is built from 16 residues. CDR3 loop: CASSEVAGTNTGELFF. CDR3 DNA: TGTGCCAGCAGTGAAGTAGCGGGGACGAACACCGGGGAGCTGTTTTTT.

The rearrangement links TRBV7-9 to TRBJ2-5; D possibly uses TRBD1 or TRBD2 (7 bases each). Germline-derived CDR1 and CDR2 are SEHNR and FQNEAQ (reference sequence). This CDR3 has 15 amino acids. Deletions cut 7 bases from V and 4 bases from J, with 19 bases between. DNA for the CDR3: TGTGCCAGCATCGACTGGGAGGGGGCAGGAGAGACCCAGTACTTC. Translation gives CASIDWEGAGETQYF.

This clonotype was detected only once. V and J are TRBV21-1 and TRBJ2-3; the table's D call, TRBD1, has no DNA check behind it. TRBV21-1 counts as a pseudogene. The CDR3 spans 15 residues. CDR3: CASSKERGGTDTQYF. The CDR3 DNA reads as TGTGCCAGCAGCAAAGAGCGGGGGGGCACAGATACGCAGTATTTT.

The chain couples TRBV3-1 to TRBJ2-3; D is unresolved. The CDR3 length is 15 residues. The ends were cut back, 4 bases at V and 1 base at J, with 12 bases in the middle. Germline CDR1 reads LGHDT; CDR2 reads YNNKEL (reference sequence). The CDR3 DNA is TGTGCCAGCAGCCTTTTTATAGCAGGCACAGATACGCAGTATTTT. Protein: CASSLFIAGTDTQYF.

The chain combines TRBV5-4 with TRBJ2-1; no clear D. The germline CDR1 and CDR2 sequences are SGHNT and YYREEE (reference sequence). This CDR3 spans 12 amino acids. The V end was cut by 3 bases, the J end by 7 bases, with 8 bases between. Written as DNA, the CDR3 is TGTGCCAGCAGCTCCCTATTGAATGAGCAGTTCTTC. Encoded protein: CASSSLLNEQFF.

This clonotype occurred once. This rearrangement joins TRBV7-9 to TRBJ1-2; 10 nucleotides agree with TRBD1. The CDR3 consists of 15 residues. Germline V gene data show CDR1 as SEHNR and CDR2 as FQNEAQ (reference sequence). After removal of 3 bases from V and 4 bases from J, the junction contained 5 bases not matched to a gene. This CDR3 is CASSLGTGEGYGYTF. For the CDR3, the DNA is TGTGCCAGCAGCTTGGGGACAGGGGAGGGCTATGGCTACACCTTC.

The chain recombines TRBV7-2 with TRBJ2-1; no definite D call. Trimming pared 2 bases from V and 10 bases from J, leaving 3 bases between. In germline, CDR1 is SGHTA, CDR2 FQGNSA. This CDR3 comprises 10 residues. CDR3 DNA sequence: TGTGCCAGCAGCTTACGGGAGCAGTTCTTC. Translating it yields CASSLREQFF.

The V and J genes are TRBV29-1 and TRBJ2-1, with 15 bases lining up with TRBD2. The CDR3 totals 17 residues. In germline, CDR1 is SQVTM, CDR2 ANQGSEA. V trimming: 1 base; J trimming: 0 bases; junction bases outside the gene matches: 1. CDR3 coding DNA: TGCAGCGTTGAAGGGACTAGCGGGGGGGTCTCCTACAATGAGCAGTTCTTC. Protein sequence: CSVEGTSGGVSYNEQFF.

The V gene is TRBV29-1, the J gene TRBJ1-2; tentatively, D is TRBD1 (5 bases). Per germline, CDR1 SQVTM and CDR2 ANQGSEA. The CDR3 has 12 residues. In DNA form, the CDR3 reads TGCAGGTGGGGCACGGGCATCTATGGCTACACCTTC. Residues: CRWGTGIYGYTF.

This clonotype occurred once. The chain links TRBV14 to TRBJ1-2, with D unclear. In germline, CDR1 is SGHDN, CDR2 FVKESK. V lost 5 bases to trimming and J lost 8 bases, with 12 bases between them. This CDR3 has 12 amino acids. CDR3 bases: TGTGCCAGCAGCGTGGGGTTTGACGGCTACACCTTC. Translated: CASSVGFDGYTF.

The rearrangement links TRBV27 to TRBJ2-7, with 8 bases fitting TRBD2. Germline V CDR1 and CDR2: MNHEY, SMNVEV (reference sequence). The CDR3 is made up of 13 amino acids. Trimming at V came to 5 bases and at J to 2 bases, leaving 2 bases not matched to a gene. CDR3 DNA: TGTGCCAGCAGTATTAGCGGGGCCTACGAGCAGTACTTC. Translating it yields CASSISGAYEQYF.

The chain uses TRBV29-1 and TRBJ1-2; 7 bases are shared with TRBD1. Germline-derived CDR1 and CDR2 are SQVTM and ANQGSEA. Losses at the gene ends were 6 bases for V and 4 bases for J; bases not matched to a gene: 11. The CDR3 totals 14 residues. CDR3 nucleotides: TGCAGCGTCGGTCGACAGGGCGAGGTCTATGGCTACACCTTC. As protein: CSVGRQGEVYGYTF.

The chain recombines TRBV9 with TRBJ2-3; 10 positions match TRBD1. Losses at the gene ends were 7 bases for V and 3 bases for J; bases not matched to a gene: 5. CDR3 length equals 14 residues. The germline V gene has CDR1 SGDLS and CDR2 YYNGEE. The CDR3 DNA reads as TGTGCCAGCTCGGGACAGGGGTCGACAGATACGCAGTATTTT. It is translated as CASSGQGSTDTQYF.

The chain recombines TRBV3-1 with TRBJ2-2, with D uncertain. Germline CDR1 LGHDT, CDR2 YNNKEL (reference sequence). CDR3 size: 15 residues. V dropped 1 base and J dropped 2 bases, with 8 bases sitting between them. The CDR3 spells CASSQVSVNTGELFF. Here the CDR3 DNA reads TGTGCCAGCAGCCAAGTCTCAGTAAACACCGGGGAGCTGTTTTTT.

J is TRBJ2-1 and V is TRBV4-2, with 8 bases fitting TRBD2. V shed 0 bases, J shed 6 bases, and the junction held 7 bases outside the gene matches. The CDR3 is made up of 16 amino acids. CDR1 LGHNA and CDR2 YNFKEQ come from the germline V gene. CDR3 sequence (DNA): TGTGCCAGCAGCCAAGACCCGCGGGGGGAGTTCAATGAGCAGTTCTTC. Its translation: CASSQDPRGEFNEQFF.

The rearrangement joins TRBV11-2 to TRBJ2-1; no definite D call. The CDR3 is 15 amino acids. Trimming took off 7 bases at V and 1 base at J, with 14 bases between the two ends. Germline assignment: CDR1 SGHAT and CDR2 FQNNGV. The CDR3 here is CASIVGLGSYNEQFF. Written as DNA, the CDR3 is TGTGCCAGCATCGTCGGGCTAGGTTCCTACAATGAGCAGTTCTTC.

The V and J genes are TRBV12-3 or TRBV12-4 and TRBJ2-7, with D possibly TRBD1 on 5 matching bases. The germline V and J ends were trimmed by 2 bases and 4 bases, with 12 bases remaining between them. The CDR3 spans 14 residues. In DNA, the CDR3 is TGTGCCAGCAGTTTAACAGGACCAATATACGAGCAGTACTTC. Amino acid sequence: CASSLTGPIYEQYF.

The CDR3 nucleotides read TGTGCCAGCAGTGGTAGCGGGGAACCCACAGATACGCAGTATTTT. Translation gives CASSGSGEPTDTQYF. This sequence joins TRBV25-1 and TRBJ2-3, with 8 positions matching TRBD2. Germline V gene sequence: CDR1 MGHDK, CDR2 SYGVNS. Trimming removed 4 bases from V and 2 bases from J; junction bases left unmatched: 5. The CDR3 has 15 residues.